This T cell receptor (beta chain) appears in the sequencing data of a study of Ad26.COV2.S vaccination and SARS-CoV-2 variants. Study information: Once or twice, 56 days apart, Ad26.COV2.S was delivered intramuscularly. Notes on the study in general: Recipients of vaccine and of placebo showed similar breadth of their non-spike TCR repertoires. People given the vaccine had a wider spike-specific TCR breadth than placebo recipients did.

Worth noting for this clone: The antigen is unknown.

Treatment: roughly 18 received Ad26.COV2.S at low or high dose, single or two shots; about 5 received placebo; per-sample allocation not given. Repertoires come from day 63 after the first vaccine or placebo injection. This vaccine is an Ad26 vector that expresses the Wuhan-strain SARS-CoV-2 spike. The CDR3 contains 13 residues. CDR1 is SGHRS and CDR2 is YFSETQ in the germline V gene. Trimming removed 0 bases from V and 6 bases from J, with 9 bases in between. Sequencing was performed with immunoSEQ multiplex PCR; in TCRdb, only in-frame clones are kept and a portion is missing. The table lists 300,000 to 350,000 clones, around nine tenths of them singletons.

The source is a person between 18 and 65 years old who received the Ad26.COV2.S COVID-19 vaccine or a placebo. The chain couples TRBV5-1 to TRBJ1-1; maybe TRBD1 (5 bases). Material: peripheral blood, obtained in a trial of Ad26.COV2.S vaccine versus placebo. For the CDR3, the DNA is TGCGCCAGCAGCTTGGGGGCGGGGGCTGAAGCTTTCTTT. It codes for CASSLGAGAEAFF.